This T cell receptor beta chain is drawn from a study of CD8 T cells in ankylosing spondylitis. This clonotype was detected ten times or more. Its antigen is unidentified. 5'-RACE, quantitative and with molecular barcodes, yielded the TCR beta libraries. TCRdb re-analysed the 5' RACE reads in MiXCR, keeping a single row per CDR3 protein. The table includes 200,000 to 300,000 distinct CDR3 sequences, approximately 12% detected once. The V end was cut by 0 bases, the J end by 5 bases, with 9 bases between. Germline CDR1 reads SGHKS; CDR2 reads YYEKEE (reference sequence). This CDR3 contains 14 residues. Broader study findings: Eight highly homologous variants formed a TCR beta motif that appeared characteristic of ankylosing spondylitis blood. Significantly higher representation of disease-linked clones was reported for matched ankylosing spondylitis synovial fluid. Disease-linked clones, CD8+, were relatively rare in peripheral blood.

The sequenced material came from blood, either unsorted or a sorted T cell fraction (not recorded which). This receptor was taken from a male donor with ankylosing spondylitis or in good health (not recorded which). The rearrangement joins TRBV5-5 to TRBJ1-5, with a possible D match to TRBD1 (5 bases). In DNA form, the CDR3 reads TGTGCCAGCAGCTTGGAAGGGGAGGATCAGCCCCAGCATTTT. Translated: CASSLEGEDQPQHF.